The 3 T cell receptor beta chains reported below all come from one sample, sequenced in a study of CD8+CD57+ T cells in acquired aplastic anemia. CDR3 and TCR beta VDJ profiling relied on a genomic DNA template. TCRdb independently ran MiXCR on the reads; one entry per CDR3 protein. This repertoire shows some 92,000 distinct CDR3 sequences, roughly two thirds found once; its top ten account for approximately 65%. The authors sequenced patients whose flow cytometry had shown CD8+CD57+ cell expansion. Sequencing input: sorted CD4+, CD8+, or CD8+CD57+ T cells (not recorded which) from PBMCs. Source of these receptors: a human donor with aplastic anemia.

DNA of the CDR3: TGCGCCAGCAGTCCCAGCCCCGAATCTACCAATGAGCAGTTCTTC. This encodes CASSPSPESTNEQFF. V and J are TRBV5-1 and TRBJ2-1; the D is unclear. The V end was cut by 5 bases, the J end by 6 bases, with 18 bases between. CDR1 and CDR2 from the germline V gene are SGHRS and YFSETQ. The length of the CDR3 is 15 residues.

Of note for this clonotype: A read error is possible here, since a much larger clone lies one base away. The gene calls are TRBV10-2 and TRBJ2-1, with TRBD1 matching 8 bases. J lost 5 bases, V lost 6 bases, and 6 bases had no gene match. The CDR3 extends over 14 amino acids. The germline CDR1 and CDR2 sequences are WSHSY and SAAADI. The CDR3 bases are TGCGCCAGCAGCGGACAGGGCACCCACAATGAGCAGTTCTTC. Its translation: CASSGQGTHNEQFF.

The V gene is TRBV20-1, the J gene TRBJ1-2, with TRBD1 matching 9 bases. Germline trimming cut 5 bases from V and 6 bases from J; bases unmatched to any gene: 7. The CDR3 runs to 13 residues. The germline V gene has CDR1 DFQATT and CDR2 SNEGSKA (reference sequence). CDR3 coding DNA: TGCAGTGCTCAACAGGGGGCGAAGGATGGCTACACCTTC. Translated: CSAQQGAKDGYTF.